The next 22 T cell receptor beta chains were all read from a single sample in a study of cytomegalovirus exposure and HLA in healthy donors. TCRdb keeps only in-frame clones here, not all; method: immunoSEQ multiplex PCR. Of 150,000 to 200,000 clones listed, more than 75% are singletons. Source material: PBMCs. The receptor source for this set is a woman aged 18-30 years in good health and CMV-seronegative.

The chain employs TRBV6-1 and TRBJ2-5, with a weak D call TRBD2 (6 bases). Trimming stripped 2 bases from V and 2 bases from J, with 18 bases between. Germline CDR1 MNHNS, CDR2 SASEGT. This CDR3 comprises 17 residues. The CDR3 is CASSESPRLGIQETQYF. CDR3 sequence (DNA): TGTGCCAGCAGTGAAAGCCCAAGACTAGGAATACAAGAGACCCAGTACTTC.

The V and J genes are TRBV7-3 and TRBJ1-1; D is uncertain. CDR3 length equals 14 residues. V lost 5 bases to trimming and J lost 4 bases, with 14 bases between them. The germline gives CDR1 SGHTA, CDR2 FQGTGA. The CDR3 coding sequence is TGTGCCAGCAGCCTAATGGGCACATCCACTGAAGCTTTCTTT. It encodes CASSLMGTSTEAFF. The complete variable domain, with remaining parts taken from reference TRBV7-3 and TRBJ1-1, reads GAGVSQTPSNKVTEKGKYVELRCDPISGHTALYWYRQSLGQGPEFLIYFQGTGAADDSGLPNDRFFAVRPEGSVSTLKIQRTERGDSAVYLCASSLMGTSTEAFFGQGTRLTVV.

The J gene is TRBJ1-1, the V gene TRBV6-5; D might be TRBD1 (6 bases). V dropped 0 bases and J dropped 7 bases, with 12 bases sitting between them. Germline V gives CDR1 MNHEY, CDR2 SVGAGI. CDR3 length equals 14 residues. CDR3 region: CASSYSRQGFEAFF. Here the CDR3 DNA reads TGTGCCAGCAGTTACTCGAGGCAGGGGTTTGAAGCTTTCTTT.

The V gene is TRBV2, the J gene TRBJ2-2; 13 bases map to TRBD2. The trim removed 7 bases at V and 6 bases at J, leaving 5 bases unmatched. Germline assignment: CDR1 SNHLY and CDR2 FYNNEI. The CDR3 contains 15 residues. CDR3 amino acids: CASIGLAGVAGELFF. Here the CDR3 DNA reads TGTGCCAGCATTGGACTAGCGGGAGTTGCCGGGGAGCTGTTTTTT.

The CDR3 nucleotides read TGTGCCTGGAATATTGGCGGGGTCACAGATACGCAGTATTTT. Translated: CAWNIGGVTDTQYF. V and J are TRBV30 and TRBJ2-3; D possibly corresponds to TRBD2 (6 bases). Germline assignment: CDR1 GTSNPN and CDR2 SVGIG (reference sequence). The CDR3 is made up of 14 amino acids. Trimming pared 4 bases from V and 2 bases from J, leaving 13 bases between.

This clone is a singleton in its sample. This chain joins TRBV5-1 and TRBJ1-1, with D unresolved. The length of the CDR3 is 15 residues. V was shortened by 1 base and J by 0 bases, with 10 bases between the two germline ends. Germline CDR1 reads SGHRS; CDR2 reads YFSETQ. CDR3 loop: CASSLSGNVNTEAFF. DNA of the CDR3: TGCGCCAGCAGCTTGTCCGGGAATGTGAACACTGAAGCTTTCTTT.

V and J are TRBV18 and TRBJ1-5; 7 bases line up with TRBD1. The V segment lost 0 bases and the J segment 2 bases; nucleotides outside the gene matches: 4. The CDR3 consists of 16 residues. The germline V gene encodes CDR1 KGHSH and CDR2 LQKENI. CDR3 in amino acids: CASSPPGGAGNQPQHF. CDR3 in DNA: TGTGCCAGCTCACCACCAGGGGGCGCGGGCAATCAGCCCCAGCATTTT.

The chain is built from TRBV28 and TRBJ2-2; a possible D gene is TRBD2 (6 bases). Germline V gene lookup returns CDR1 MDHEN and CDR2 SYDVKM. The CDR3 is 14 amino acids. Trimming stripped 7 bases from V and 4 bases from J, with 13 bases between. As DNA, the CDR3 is TGTGCCAGCACCGTAGGACTATCCACCGGGGAGCTGTTTTTT. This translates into CASTVGLSTGELFF. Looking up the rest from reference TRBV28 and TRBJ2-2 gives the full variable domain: DVKVTQSSRYLVKRTGEKVFLECVQDMDHENMFWYRQDPGLGLRLIYFSYDVKMKEKGDIPEGYSVSREKKERFSLILESASTNQTSMYLCASTVGLSTGELFFGEGSRLTVL.

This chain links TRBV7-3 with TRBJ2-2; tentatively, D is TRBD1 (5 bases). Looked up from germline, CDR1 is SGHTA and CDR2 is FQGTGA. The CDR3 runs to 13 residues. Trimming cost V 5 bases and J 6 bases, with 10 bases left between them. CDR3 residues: CASSITGPGELFF. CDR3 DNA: TGTGCCAGCAGCATTACAGGACCCGGGGAGCTGTTTTTT.

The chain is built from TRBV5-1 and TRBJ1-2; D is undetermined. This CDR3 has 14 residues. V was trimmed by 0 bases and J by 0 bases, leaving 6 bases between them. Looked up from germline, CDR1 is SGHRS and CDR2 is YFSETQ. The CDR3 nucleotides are TGCGCCAGCAGCTTGGTCAGCGCTAACTATGGCTACACCTTC. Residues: CASSLVSANYGYTF. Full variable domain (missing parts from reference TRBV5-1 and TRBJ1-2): KAGVTQTPRYLIKTRGQQVTLSCSPISGHRSVSWYQQTPGQGLQFLFEYFSETQRNKGNFPGRFSGRQFSNSRSEMNVSTLELGDSALYLCASSLVSANYGYTFGSGTRLTVV.

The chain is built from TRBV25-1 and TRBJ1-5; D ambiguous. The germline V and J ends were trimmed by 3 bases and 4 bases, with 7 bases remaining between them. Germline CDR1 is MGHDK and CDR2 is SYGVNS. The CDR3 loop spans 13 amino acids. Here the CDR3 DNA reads TGTGCCAGCAGTGAGCTGGAGAATCAGCCCCAGCATTTT. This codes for CASSELENQPQHF. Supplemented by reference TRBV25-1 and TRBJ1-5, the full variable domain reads EADIYQTPRYLVIGTGKKITLECSQTMGHDKMYWYQQDPGMELHLIHYSYGVNSTEKGDLSSESTVSRIRTEHFPLTLESARPSHTSQYLCASSELENQPQHFGDGTRLSIL.

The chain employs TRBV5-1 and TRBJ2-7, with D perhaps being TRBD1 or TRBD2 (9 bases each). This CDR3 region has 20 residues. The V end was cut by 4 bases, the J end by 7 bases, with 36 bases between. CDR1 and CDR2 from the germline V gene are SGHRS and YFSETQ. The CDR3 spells CASSLRGQGYVAGEPGEQYF. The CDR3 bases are TGCGCCAGCAGCCTCCGGGGACAGGGTTATGTAGCGGGAGAACCGGGAGAGCAGTACTTC.

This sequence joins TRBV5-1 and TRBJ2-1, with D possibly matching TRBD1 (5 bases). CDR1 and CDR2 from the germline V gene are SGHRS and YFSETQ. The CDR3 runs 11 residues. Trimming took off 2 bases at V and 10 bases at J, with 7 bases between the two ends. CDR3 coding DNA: TGCGCCAGCAGCTTAAACAGGGAGCAGTTCTTC. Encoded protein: CASSLNREQFF. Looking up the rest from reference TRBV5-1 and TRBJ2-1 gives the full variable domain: KAGVTQTPRYLIKTRGQQVTLSCSPISGHRSVSWYQQTPGQGLQFLFEYFSETQRNKGNFPGRFSGRQFSNSRSEMNVSTLELGDSALYLCASSLNREQFFGPGTRLTVL.

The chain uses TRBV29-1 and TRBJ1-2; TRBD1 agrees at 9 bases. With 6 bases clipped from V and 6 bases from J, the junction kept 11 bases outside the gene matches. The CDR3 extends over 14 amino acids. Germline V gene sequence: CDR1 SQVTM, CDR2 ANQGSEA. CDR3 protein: CSVSSRTGEDGYTF. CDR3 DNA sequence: TGCAGCGTATCCTCCAGGACAGGGGAGGATGGCTACACCTTC. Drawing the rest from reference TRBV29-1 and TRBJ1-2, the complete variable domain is SAVISQKPSRDICQRGTSLTIQCQVDSQVTMMFWYRQQPGQSLTLIATANQGSEATYESGFVIDKFPISRPNLTFSTLTVSNMSPEDSSIYLCSVSSRTGEDGYTFGSGTRLTVV.

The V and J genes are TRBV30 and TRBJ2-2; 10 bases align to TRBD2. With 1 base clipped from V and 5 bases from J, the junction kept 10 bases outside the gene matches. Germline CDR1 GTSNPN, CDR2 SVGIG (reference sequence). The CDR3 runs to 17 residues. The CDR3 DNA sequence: TGTGCCTGGAGTGATCAGCGGGGGGGTCCAGGAACCGGGGAGCTGTTTTTT. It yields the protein CAWSDQRGGPGTGELFF. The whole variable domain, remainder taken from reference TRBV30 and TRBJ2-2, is SQTIHQWPATLVQPVGSPLSLECTVEGTSNPNLYWYRQAAGRGLQLLFYSVGIGQISSEVPQNLSASRPQDRQFILSSKKLLLSDSGFYLCAWSDQRGGPGTGELFFGEGSRLTVL.

This chain's CDR3 is CAISESTRGGNTEAFF. The CDR3 DNA sequence: TGTGCCATCAGTGAGTCGACTCGGGGAGGGAACACTGAAGCTTTCTTT. The chain carries TRBV10-3 and TRBJ1-1; D remains unclear. Per germline, CDR1 ENHRY and CDR2 SYGVKD. Trimming left V 0 bases short and J 1 base short, with 12 bases between. This CDR3 is 16 amino acids long.

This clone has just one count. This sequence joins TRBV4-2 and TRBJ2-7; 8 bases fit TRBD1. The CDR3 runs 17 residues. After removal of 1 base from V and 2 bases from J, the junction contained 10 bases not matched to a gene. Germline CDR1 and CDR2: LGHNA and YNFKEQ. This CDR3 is CASSQATGTGSAYEQYF. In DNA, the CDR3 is TGTGCCAGCAGCCAAGCCACCGGGACAGGTAGTGCCTACGAGCAGTACTTC.

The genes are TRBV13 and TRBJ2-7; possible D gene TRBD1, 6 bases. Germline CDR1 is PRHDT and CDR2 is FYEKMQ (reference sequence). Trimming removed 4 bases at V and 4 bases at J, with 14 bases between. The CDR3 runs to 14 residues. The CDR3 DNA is TGTGCCAGCAGCTCTCAGGGGTTTACTTACGAGCAGTACTTC. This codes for CASSSQGFTYEQYF.

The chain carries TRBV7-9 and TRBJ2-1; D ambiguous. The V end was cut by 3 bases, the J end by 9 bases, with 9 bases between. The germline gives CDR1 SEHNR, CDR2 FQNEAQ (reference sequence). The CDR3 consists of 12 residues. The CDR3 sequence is CASSLSGGEQFF. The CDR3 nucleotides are TGTGCCAGCAGCTTGTCAGGTGGTGAGCAGTTCTTC.

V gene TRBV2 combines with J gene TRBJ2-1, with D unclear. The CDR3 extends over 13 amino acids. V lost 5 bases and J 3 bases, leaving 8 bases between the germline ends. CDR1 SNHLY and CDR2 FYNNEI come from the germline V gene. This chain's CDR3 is CASSPTNYNEQFF. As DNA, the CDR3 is TGTGCCAGCAGTCCGACAAACTACAATGAGCAGTTCTTC.

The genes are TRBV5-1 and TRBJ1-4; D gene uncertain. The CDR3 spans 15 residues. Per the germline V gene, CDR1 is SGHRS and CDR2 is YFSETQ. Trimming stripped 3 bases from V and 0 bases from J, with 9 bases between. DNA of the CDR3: TGCGCCAGCAGCTCGAGAAGTGCAACTAATGAAAAACTGTTTTTT. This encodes CASSSRSATNEKLFF.

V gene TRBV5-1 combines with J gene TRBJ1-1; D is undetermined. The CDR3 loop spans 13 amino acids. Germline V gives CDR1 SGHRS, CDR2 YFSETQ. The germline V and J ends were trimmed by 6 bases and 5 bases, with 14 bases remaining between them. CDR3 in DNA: TGCGCCAGCATCGGCGGAGGGCGGACTGAAGCTTTCTTT. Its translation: CASIGGGRTEAFF.